The 27 T cell receptor beta chains in this list originate from one sample, sequenced in a study of T cells in Graves' hyperthyroidism and ophthalmopathy (dated by TCRdb to about 2019). The method was multiplex PCR. Sequenced using an Illumina HiSeq 2000. The TCR beta CDR3 regions were amplified from RNA transcripts. A first-round RT-PCR of the TCR CDR3 used the HTBI primer set with the Qiagen OneStep RT-PCR kit. TCRdb applied fastp at Q25 and MiXCR to the public reads, then kept only in-frame beta chains. A single entry per CDR3 protein holds the most common genes and DNA from its merged rows. Present in this sample are about 610,000 distinct CDR3 sequences, about 16% of which were seen just once. 3% to 4% of the sample is in the top ten clones. Sequencing input: blood. The receptors shown here come from a woman between 40 and 50 years old with Graves' ophthalmopathy.

This clonotype was observed once. The chain joins TRBV20-1 to TRBJ2-2; the D is unclear. Looked up from germline, CDR1 is DFQATT and CDR2 is SNEGSKA (reference sequence). Trimming cost V 3 bases and J 7 bases, with 12 bases left between them. The CDR3 consists of 13 residues. CDR3 bases: TGCAGTGCTAGGCCGCTAGACGACGGGGAGCTGTTTTTT. Its protein is CSARPLDDGELFF.

This clonotype was found many times. The V and J genes are TRBV6-2 or TRBV6-3 and TRBJ2-5, with D unresolved. Germline values: CDR1 MNHEY, CDR2 SVGEGT. V lost 2 bases to trimming and J lost 2 bases, with 9 bases between them. The CDR3 contains 14 residues. The CDR3 region is CASSYPQFQETQYF. The CDR3 bases are TGTGCCAGCAGTTACCCCCAATTTCAAGAGACCCAGTACTTC.

The genes are TRBV6-2 or TRBV6-3 and TRBJ2-1, with D hard to call. V dropped 1 base and J dropped 7 bases, with 5 bases sitting between them. There are 12 residues in the CDR3. Germline CDR1 MNHEY, CDR2 SVGEGT. The CDR3 bases are TGTGCCAGCAGTTACTTCGGGAATGAGCAGTTCTTC. Its protein product is CASSYFGNEQFF.

The rearrangement uses TRBV11-2 and TRBJ2-4; a weak D match, TRBD1 (5 bases). This CDR3 has 12 amino acids. V lost 5 bases and J 8 bases, leaving 10 bases between the germline ends. In germline, CDR1 is SGHAT, CDR2 FQNNGV. The CDR3 sequence: CASSGTGYIQYF. In DNA, the CDR3 is TGTGCCAGCAGCGGAACAGGTTACATTCAGTACTTC. The full variable domain, with the rest looked up from reference TRBV11-2 and TRBJ2-4, is EAGVAQSPRYKIIEKRQSVAFWCNPISGHATLYWYQQILGQGPKLLIQFQNNGVVDDSQLPKDRFSAERLKGVDSTLKIQPAKLEDSAVYLCASSGTGYIQYFGAGTRLSVL.

This clonotype was recorded many times. The rearrangement uses TRBV3-1 and TRBJ2-7; unclear D gene. Trimming took off 0 bases at V and 4 bases at J, with 7 bases between the two ends. The CDR3 has 13 residues. Germline-derived CDR1 and CDR2 are LGHDT and YNNKEL (reference sequence). The CDR3 is CASSQDSEYEQYF. CDR3 DNA: TGTGCCAGCAGCCAAGATTCAGAGTACGAGCAGTACTTC.

This clonotype was seen repeatedly, ten times or more. The chain combines TRBV7-3 with TRBJ2-3; the match to TRBD2 covers 11 bases. Per the germline V gene, CDR1 is SGHTA and CDR2 is FQGTGA. This CDR3 is 17 amino acids long. The V segment lost 1 base and the J segment 5 bases; nucleotides outside the gene matches: 8. The CDR3 protein is CASSLMGLAGGGDTQYF. The CDR3 DNA reads as TGTGCCAGCAGCTTAATGGGGCTAGCGGGAGGTGGAGATACGCAGTATTTT.

Points on this clonotype: A much larger clone differs from this one at a single base, so this may be a read error. The genes are TRBV20-1 and TRBJ1-5, with 7 bases that match TRBD1. The CDR3 is 14 amino acids. CDR1 and CDR2 from the germline V gene are DFQATT and SNEGSKA (reference sequence). V shed 2 bases and J 9 bases; nucleotides not matched to a gene: 10. The DNA for the CDR3 is TGCAGTGCTAGATCCCAGGGGGGCGATGGGCCCCAGCATTTT. Translating gives CSARSQGGDGPQHF.

The rearrangement links TRBV28 to TRBJ2-2, with D unclear. This CDR3 spans 12 amino acids. Trimming removed 3 bases from V and 6 bases from J, with 5 bases in between. Germline CDR1 and CDR2: MDHEN and SYDVKM. CDR3 in amino acids: CASSFPAGELFF. The CDR3 nucleotides read TGTGCCAGCAGTTTTCCGGCCGGGGAGCTGTTTTTT. The entire variable domain, with the rest obtained from reference TRBV28 and TRBJ2-2, is as follows: DVKVTQSSRYLVKRTGEKVFLECVQDMDHENMFWYRQDPGLGLRLIYFSYDVKMKEKGDIPEGYSVSREKKERFSLILESASTNQTSMYLCASSFPAGELFFGEGSRLTVL.

This chain joins TRBV3-1 and TRBJ2-6; tentatively, D is TRBD1 (6 bases). CDR3 size: 15 residues. V shed 10 bases and J shed 4 bases, with 17 bases lying between them. Germline loops: CDR1 LGHDT, CDR2 YNNKEL (reference sequence). The DNA for the CDR3 is TGTGCCACTGCTCACCGGACAGCCGGGGCCAACGTCCTGACTTTC. Its protein product is CATAHRTAGANVLTF.

The V and J genes are TRBV5-1 and TRBJ1-4; TRBD1 might be the D (5 bases). The CDR3 covers 15 residues. Germline CDR1 SGHRS, CDR2 YFSETQ. The V end lost 5 bases, the J end lost 4 bases, and 15 bases lay between the germline ends. The CDR3 here is CASRPGGADNEKLFF. In DNA form, the CDR3 reads TGCGCCAGCAGACCGGGGGGAGCAGATAATGAAAAACTGTTTTTT.

This clonotype was observed at least ten times. This chain links TRBV2 with TRBJ1-5; 7 bases are a match to TRBD1. After removal of 6 bases from V and 4 bases from J, the junction contained 12 bases not matched to a gene. Germline V gene data show CDR1 as SNHLY and CDR2 as FYNNEI. The CDR3 covers 16 residues. The CDR3 is CASRAGGTALNQPQHF. CDR3 DNA: TGTGCCAGCAGAGCCGGTGGGACAGCCTTGAATCAGCCCCAGCATTTT.

This clonotype was detected ten times or more. The chain couples TRBV11-2 to TRBJ2-7; TRBD1 might be the D (5 bases). Trimming shortened V by 1 base and J by 1 base, and 11 bases separated the two germline ends. Germline CDR1 is SGHAT and CDR2 is FQNNGV. The CDR3 spans 15 residues. The CDR3 sequence is CASSLGPGPSYEQYF. The CDR3 DNA sequence: TGTGCCAGCAGCTTAGGGCCAGGGCCATCCTACGAGCAGTACTTC.

This clonotype was detected many times. The V and J genes are TRBV3-1 and TRBJ1-1; weak D call: TRBD1 (5 bases). This CDR3 is 15 amino acids long. V lost 2 bases and J 4 bases, leaving 14 bases between the germline ends. CDR1 is LGHDT, CDR2 YNNKEL, per germline (reference sequence). The CDR3 DNA reads TGTGCCAGCAGCCAATTAGGAGGGGAGGGCACTGAAGCTTTCTTT. This encodes CASSQLGGEGTEAFF.

The genes are TRBV7-6 and TRBJ2-5; D perhaps matches TRBD1 (5 bases). The germline CDR1 and CDR2 sequences are SGHVS and FNYEAQ. V gave up 3 bases and J gave up 5 bases, with 13 bases separating them. The CDR3 has 14 residues. The CDR3 DNA reads TGTGCCAGCAGCTTGAATGGGGCGGAGGAGACCCAGTACTTC. Its protein product is CASSLNGAEETQYF.

The chain is built from TRBV6-4 and TRBJ1-5; D call uncertain. CDR1 is MRHNA and CDR2 is SNTAGT in the germline V gene. The CDR3 is made up of 16 amino acids. V was trimmed by 3 bases and J by 0 bases, leaving 12 bases between them. In nucleotides, the CDR3 is TGTGCCAGCAGTGAACGGTCCGATATTAGCAATCAGCCCCAGCATTTT. Amino acid sequence: CASSERSDISNQPQHF.

There are many counts of this clonotype. The rearrangement uses TRBV11-2 and TRBJ2-7; D may correspond to TRBD1 or TRBD2 (6 bases each). The ends were cut back, 9 bases at V and 2 bases at J, with 14 bases in the middle. Germline V gene lookup returns CDR1 SGHAT and CDR2 FQNNGV. The CDR3 loop spans 13 amino acids. The CDR3 region has the DNA TGTGCCAGTCGGGGGACAACTACCTACGAGCAGTACTTC. It codes for CASRGTTTYEQYF.

This clonotype was counted only a few times. This chain uses TRBV28 with TRBJ2-3; a weak D match, TRBD2 (6 bases). CDR1 is MDHEN, CDR2 SYDVKM, per germline. CDR3 length: 14 amino acids. V dropped 8 bases and J dropped 0 bases, with 12 bases sitting between them. DNA for the CDR3: TGTGCCAGCCGGGGGAAAGTTAGCACAGATACGCAGTATTTT. Protein sequence: CASRGKVSTDTQYF.

This clonotype was detected a few times. V and J are TRBV19 and TRBJ1-5; 7 nucleotides line up with TRBD1. V lost 6 bases and J lost 5; bases outside the gene matches: 10. Germline values: CDR1 LNHDA, CDR2 SQIVND (reference sequence). This CDR3 is built from 15 residues. Here the CDR3 DNA reads TGTGCCAGTAGCCACCCTGAGGGGGCGCATCAGCCCCAGCATTTT. Amino acids: CASSHPEGAHQPQHF.

This clonotype was seen repeatedly, ten times or more. V is TRBV5-1 and J is TRBJ2-7; 10 bases fit TRBD2. With V trimmed by 10 bases and J by 1 base, 8 bases remained unmatched. Germline CDR1 and CDR2: SGHRS and YFSETQ. CDR3 length: 14 amino acids. The CDR3 DNA sequence: TGCGCCTCGAGGCTAGCGGGAGAGTCCTACGAGCAGTACTTC. The encoded protein is CASRLAGESYEQYF.

This clonotype was detected only once. The chain recombines TRBV27 with TRBJ1-5, with 12 bases aligning to TRBD1. The germline CDR1 and CDR2 sequences are MNHEY and SMNVEV (reference sequence). CDR3 length: 18 amino acids. J lost 7 bases, V lost 6 bases, and 16 bases had no gene match. The CDR3 sequence: CASRKIAGQGAIGQPQHF. CDR3 DNA sequence: TGTGCCAGCAGGAAAATCGCGGGACAGGGGGCGATAGGACAGCCCCAGCATTTT.

This clonotype appeared many times. The chain links TRBV2 to TRBJ2-3; D ambiguous. The germline CDR1 and CDR2 sequences are SNHLY and FYNNEI. Deletions cut 5 bases from V and 0 bases from J, with 12 bases between. The CDR3 contains 15 residues. The CDR3 here is CASSYWDTSTDTQYF. The CDR3 coding sequence is TGTGCCAGCAGTTATTGGGATACTAGCACAGATACGCAGTATTTT.

This clonotype turned up a few times. The chain couples TRBV6-4 to TRBJ2-1; 9 nucleotides align to TRBD1. Germline-derived CDR1 and CDR2 are MRHNA and SNTAGT. The ends lost 2 bases at V and 1 base at J; junction bases unmatched: 0. The CDR3 is 15 amino acids. The CDR3 here is CASSDGTGSYNEQFF. The CDR3 nucleotides read TGTGCCAGCAGTGACGGGACAGGGTCCTACAATGAGCAGTTCTTC.

Points on this clonotype: The junction and the germline gene differ at one end; a read error may be behind it. V gene TRBV4-1 combines with J gene TRBJ1-1; possible D gene TRBD1, 5 bases. Germline V CDR1 and CDR2: MGHRA, YSYEKL. The CDR3 runs to 15 residues. This chain's CDR3 is CASSQERGVGTEAFF. The DNA of the CDR3 is TGTGCCAGCAGCCAAGAACGGGGGGTGGGCACTGAAGCTTTCTTT.

This chain's CDR3 is CASSADLRGAQYF. The DNA for the CDR3 is TGTGCCAGCAGCGCCGACTTGCGAGGGGCGCAGTATTTT. J is TRBJ2-3 and V is TRBV7-3; either TRBD1 or TRBD2 may fit D (5 bases each). Germline V CDR1 and CDR2: SGHTA, FQGTGA. The length of the CDR3 is 13 residues. Trimming removed 5 bases from V and 10 bases from J, with 16 bases in between.

In its sample, this clonotype was seen a few times. The chain is built from TRBV20-1 and TRBJ2-4; D might be TRBD1 or TRBD2, each matching 5 bases. Deletions cut 5 bases from V and 0 bases from J, with 8 bases between. The CDR3 consists of 13 residues. Germline CDR1 DFQATT, CDR2 SNEGSKA (reference sequence). In nucleotides, the CDR3 is TGCAGTGCTTTCGGGGCAGCCAAAAACATTCAGTACTTC. Translation: CSAFGAAKNIQYF.

This clonotype appeared many times. J is TRBJ2-1 and V is TRBV5-1; no clear D gene. CDR1 is SGHRS and CDR2 is YFSETQ in the germline V gene. V was clipped by 6 bases and J by 4 bases, with 8 bases between them. This CDR3 spans 12 amino acids. The CDR3 is CASTHMYNEQFF. CDR3 in DNA: TGCGCCAGCACCCATATGTACAATGAGCAGTTCTTC.

This chain uses TRBV6-1 with TRBJ2-1; TRBD2 might be the D (6 bases). The CDR3 consists of 15 residues. Germline CDR1 is MNHNS and CDR2 is SASEGT. Trimming shortened V by 6 bases and J by 0 bases, and 12 bases separated the two germline ends. CDR3 coding DNA: TGTGCCAGCAGCTCGGAGGGGATCTCCTACAATGAGCAGTTCTTC. Its protein is CASSSEGISYNEQFF.